This T cell receptor (beta chain) was found in a study of siplizumab effects on memory and regulatory T cells (dated by TCRdb to about 2019). Background on the whole study: The effect of the anti-CD2 antibody siplizumab on alloreactive T-cell subsets was examined in allogeneic mixed lymphocyte reactions constructed from human PBMCs.

CDR1 and CDR2, per the germline V gene, are SGHTA and FQGNSA. For this chain, trimming is 1 base at the V end and 5 bases at the J end, and the number of junction bases without a gene match is 3. The CDR3 sequence holds 15 residues, the cysteine and phenylalanine included. Only the CDR3 DNA stays, 45 bases, in frame from base 1. Points the paper makes about the study in general: Sequences below about 10^-5 frequency were poorly captured, so only a minor fraction of alloreactive clones could be mapped to unstimulated subsets. Greater diversity appeared to be present in unstimulated naive T cells than in memory T cells, and a substantial contribution to the alloresponse seemed to be made by naive cells. Siplizumab significantly reduced the cumulative frequency of alloreactive sequences traceable to unstimulated CD4+ memory T cells. Roughly 80-97% of proliferating CD4+ or CD8+ clones could not be assigned a naive or memory phenotype. Among mappable alloreactive CD4+ clones, an average Treg-derived fraction of almost 70% was observed with siplizumab, compared with approximately 25% in control reactions. Whether proliferating Tregs from siplizumab cultures were suppressive was not functionally confirmed.

Receptor amplification or capture employed the immunoSEQ multiplex PCR assay. Approximately 93,000 TCR templates per sample were assayed by the deep sequencing platform. Genomic DNA extracted from sorted T cells was used for TCRbeta CDR3 sequencing. Concerning the study's data processing: The R programming language was used for clonal analysis of TCRbeta CDR3 data. Alloreactive CD4+ and CD8+ clones were defined by comparing unstimulated samples with post-reaction CFSE-low samples. Alloreactive CD4+ clones were assigned to regulatory or non-regulatory origin by matching sequences to sorted unstimulated Treg and non-Treg repertoires. In TCRdb, the immuneACCESS table is reduced to in-frame sequences with V and J assigned. These tables do not hold every clone; where another copy was compared, an unresolved V gene accounts for under half, and the others remain unexplained. V and J calls and clone size are those listed in that table; D and trimming were worked out from the DNA. Within this sample are about 94,000 clones, with 94% of them counted one time only. Jointly, the top ten make up roughly 0.29% of the sample.

Of note for this clone: Its binding antigen is unknown. No qualities accompany the bases; no much larger clone lies one base away.

Sorted unstimulated T cells, along with proliferating T cells recovered from mixed lymphocyte reactions, underwent TCRbeta CDR3 sequencing. Fresh whole blood from roughly 10 HLA-typed healthy donors was used to isolate PBMCs. To map where alloreactive clones came from, CD4+ non-regulatory T cells in the unstimulated state were FACS-sorted. Material: non-Treg CD4+ T cells sorted from blood. In the paper's terms, the cell subset or site label means: FACS-sorted unstimulated CD4+ non-regulatory T cells. Recombination linked TRBV7-2 to TRBJ2-5; TRBD1 lines up with 11 middle nucleotides. This TCR came from a human donor in good health. CDR3 reads: CASSLDGTGGETQYF. The DNA sequence follows: TGTGCCAGCAGCTTAGATGGGACAGGGGGGGAGACCCAGTACTTC.